The entry that follows covers one T cell receptor (beta chain) sequence. Its matching antigen is unknown. This record belongs to a study of shared clonotypes between healthy human individuals. Whole-study context: A couple of female and three male donors aged 18 to 49 were enrolled. The study, taken as a whole, reports: Memory subsets generally showed lower estimated richness than naive subsets. The genetic and exposure-history diversity represented was limited by few donors.

Naive CD8 cells comprised CD45RO-negative, CCR7-positively selected cells, excluding terminally differentiated effector memory CD45RA+ cells. The CDR3 loop spans 16 amino acids. In germline, CDR1 is MNHNY, CDR2 SVGAGI (reference sequence). V shed 0 bases and J shed 2 bases, with 12 bases lying between them. Clones were read by immunoSEQ multiplex PCR, and TCRdb kept only the in-frame ones, dropping some. The repertoire holds nearly 600,000 clones, around 95% seen once, with about 0.11% in the top ten. V and J are TRBV6-6 and TRBJ2-3, with D hard to call. This TCR was sampled from a woman aged 25-40 years in good health. The sample taken for sequencing was naive CD8+ T cells sorted from blood. The CDR3 region has the DNA TGTGCCAGCAGTTACTCAAGTGTAGCAGACACAGATACGCAGTATTTT. This encodes CASSYSSVADTDTQYF.